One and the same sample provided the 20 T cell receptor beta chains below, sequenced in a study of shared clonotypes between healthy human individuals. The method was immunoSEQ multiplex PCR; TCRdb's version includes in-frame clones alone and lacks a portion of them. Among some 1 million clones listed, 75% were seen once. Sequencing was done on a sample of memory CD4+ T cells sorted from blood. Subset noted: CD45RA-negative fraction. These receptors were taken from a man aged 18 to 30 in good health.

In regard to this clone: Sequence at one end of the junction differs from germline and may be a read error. CDR3: CASSGAGSTQYF. The CDR3 DNA sequence: TGTGCTAGCAGCGGAGCAGGGTCTACGCAGTATTTT. The V and J genes are TRBV7-7 and TRBJ2-3, with D perhaps TRBD1 or TRBD2 (5 bases each). The CDR3 sequence is 12 residues long. In germline, CDR1 is SSHAT, CDR2 FNYEAQ (reference sequence).

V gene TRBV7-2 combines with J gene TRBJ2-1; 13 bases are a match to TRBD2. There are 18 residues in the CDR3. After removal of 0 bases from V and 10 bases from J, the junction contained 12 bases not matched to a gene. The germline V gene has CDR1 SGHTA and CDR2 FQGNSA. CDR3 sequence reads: CASSLALLLAGGLGEQFF. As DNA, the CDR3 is TGTGCCAGCAGCTTAGCTCTCCTACTAGCGGGAGGGTTAGGGGAGCAGTTCTTC.

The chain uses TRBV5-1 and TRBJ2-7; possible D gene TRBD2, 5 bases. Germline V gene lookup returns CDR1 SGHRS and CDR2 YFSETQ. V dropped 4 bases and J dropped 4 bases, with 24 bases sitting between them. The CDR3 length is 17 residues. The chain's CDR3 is CASSPGKVSSEPYEQYF. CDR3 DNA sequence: TGCGCCAGCAGCCCGGGAAAAGTAAGTTCAGAACCATACGAGCAGTACTTC.

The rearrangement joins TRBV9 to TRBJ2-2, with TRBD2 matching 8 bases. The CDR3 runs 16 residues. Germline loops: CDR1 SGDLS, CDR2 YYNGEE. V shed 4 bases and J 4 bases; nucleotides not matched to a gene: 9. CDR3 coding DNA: TGTGCCAGCAGCTCAAAACGGCTAGCGGGCACCGGGGAGCTGTTTTTT. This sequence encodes CASSSKRLAGTGELFF. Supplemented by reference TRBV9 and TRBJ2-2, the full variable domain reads DSGVTQTPKHLITATGQRVTLRCSPRSGDLSVYWYQQSLDQGLQFLIQYYNGEERAKGNILERFSAQQFPDLHSELNLSSLELGDSALYFCASSSKRLAGTGELFFGEGSRLTVL.

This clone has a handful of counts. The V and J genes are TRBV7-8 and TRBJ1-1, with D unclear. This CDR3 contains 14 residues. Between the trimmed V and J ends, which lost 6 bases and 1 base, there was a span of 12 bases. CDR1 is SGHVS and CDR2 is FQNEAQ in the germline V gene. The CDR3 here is CASSLGPTNTEAFF. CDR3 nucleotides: TGTGCCAGCAGTCTAGGCCCAACGAACACTGAAGCTTTCTTT.

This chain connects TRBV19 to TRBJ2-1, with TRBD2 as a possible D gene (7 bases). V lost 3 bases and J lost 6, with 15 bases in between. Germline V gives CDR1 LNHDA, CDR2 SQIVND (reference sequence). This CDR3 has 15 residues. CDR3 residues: CASSINGLGGNEQFF. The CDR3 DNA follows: TGTGCCAGTAGTATCAACGGACTAGGGGGCAATGAGCAGTTCTTC.

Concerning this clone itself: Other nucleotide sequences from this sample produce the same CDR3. DNA for the CDR3: TGTGCCAGTCTAAGGGGAGGCCAACTCTACGAGCAGTACTTC. Amino acids: CASLRGGQLYEQYF. The chain joins TRBV6-6 to TRBJ2-7; possible D gene TRBD2, 6 bases. Trimming shortened V by 9 bases and J by 3 bases, and 18 bases separated the two germline ends. Per the germline V gene, CDR1 is MNHNY and CDR2 is SVGAGI (reference sequence). The CDR3 is 14 amino acids.

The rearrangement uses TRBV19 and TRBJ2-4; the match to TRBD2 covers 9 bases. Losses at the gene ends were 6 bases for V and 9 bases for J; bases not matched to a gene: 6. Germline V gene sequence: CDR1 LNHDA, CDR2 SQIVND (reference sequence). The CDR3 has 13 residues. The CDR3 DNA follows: TGTGCCAGTAGGACCTCGACTAGCGGCATTCAGTACTTC. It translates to CASRTSTSGIQYF.

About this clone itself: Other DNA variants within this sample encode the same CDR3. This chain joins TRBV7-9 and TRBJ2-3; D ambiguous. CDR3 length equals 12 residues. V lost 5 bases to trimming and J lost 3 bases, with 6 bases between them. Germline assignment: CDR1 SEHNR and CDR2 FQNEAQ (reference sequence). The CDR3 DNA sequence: TGTGCCAGCAGCCTGGAAACAGATACGCAGTATTTT. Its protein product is CASSLETDTQYF.

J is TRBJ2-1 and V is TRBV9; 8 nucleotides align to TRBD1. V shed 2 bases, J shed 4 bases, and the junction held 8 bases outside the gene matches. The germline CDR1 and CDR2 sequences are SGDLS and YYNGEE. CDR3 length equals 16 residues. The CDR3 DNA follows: TGTGCCAGCAGCGTGACCGGACAGGGAGTATACAATGAGCAGTTCTTC. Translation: CASSVTGQGVYNEQFF.

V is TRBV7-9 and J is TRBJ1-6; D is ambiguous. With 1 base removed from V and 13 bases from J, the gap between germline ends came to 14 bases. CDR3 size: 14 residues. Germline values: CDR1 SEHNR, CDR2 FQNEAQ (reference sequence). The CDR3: CASSLEAFIGPLHF. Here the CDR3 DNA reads TGTGCCAGCAGCTTAGAAGCCTTCATAGGGCCCCTCCACTTT.

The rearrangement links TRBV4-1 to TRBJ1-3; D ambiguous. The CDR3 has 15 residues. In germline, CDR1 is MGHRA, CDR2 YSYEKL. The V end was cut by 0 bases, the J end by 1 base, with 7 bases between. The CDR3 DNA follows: TGCGCCAGCAGCCAAGAGAGGGTTTCTGGAAACACCATATATTTT. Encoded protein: CASSQERVSGNTIYF.

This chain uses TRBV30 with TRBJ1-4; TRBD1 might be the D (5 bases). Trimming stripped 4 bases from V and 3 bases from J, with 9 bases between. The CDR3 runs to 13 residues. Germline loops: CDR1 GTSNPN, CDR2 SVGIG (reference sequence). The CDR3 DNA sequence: TGTGCCTGGACTCAGGGACCTAATGAAAAACTGTTTTTT. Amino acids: CAWTQGPNEKLFF.

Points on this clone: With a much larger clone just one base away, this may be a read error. CDR3 DNA sequence: TGTGCCAGCAGGGGACAGAACACCGGGGAGCTGTTTTTT. Its protein product is CASRGQNTGELFF. V usage is TRBV9 and J usage is TRBJ2-2; D is perhaps TRBD1 (6 bases). This CDR3 has 13 amino acids. Germline V CDR1 and CDR2: SGDLS, YYNGEE. The V and J ends lost 5 bases and 1 base respectively, with 6 bases between them.

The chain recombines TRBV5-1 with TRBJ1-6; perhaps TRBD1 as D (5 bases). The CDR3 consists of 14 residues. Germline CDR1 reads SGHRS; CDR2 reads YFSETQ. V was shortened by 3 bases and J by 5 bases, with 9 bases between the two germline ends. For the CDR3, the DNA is TGCGCCAGCAGCTCTCAGGGAGATAATTCACCCCTCCACTTT. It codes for CASSSQGDNSPLHF.

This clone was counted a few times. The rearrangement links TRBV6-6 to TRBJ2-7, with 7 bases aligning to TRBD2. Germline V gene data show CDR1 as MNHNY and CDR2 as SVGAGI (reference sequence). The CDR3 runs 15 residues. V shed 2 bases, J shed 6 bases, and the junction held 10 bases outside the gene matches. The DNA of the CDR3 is TGTGCCAGCAGTTACGGGAGGGGCTTCGGGGGCGAGCAGTACTTC. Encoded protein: CASSYGRGFGGEQYF.

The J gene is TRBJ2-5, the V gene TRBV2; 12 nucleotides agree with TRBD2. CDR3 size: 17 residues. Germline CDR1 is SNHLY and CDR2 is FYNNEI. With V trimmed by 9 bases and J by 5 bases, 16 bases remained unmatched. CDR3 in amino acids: CASGGTSGLAKAETQYF. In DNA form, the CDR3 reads TGTGCCAGTGGGGGGACTAGCGGGTTGGCGAAGGCGGAGACCCAGTACTTC.

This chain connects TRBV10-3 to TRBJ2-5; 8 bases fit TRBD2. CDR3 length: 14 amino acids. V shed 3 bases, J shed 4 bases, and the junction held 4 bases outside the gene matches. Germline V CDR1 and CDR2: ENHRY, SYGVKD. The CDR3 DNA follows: TGTGCCATCAGTGATAGCGGGGTAAGAGAGACCCAGTACTTC. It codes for CAISDSGVRETQYF.

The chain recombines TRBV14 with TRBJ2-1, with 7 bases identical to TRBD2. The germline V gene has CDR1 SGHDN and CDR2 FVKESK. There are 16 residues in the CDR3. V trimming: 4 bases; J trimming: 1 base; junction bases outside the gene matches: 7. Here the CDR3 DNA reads TGTGCCAGCAGCCCATTAGCGGGCGGATCCTACAATGAGCAGTTCTTC. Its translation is CASSPLAGGSYNEQFF.

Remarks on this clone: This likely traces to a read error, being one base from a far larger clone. The CDR3 DNA sequence: TGTGCCAGCAGTGGGGGCACCGGGGAGCTGTTTTTT. Translated, it gives CASSGGTGELFF. The genes are TRBV6-1 and TRBJ2-2, with D unclear. Germline lookup yields CDR1 MNHNS and CDR2 SASEGT. The CDR3 totals 12 residues. V lost 4 bases and J 4 bases, leaving 4 bases between the germline ends.